The present TCR beta chain was sequenced within a study of T cell responses to AZD1222 COVID-19 vaccine. The method was immunoSEQ multiplex PCR; TCRdb's version includes in-frame clones alone and lacks a portion of them. Of about 180,000 clones listed, around 88% are singletons. The CDR3 totals 14 residues. Trimming cost V 4 bases and J 0 bases, with 11 bases left between them. CDR1 is SGDLS, CDR2 YYNGEE, per germline. The source is an adult who received the AZD1222 COVID-19 vaccine. The chain couples TRBV9 to TRBJ2-7; D uncertain. Material: peripheral blood, obtained 28 days after the second AZD1222 dose. CDR3 nucleotide sequence: TGTGCCAGCAGCTTACATGGCGCCTCCTACGAGCAGTACTTC. This sequence encodes CASSLHGASYEQYF. Full variable domain (outside the CDR3, taken from reference TRBV9 and TRBJ2-7): DSGVTQTPKHLITATGQRVTLRCSPRSGDLSVYWYQQSLDQGLQFLIQYYNGEERAKGNILERFSAQQFPDLHSELNLSSLELGDSALYFCASSLHGASYEQYFGPGTRLTVT.